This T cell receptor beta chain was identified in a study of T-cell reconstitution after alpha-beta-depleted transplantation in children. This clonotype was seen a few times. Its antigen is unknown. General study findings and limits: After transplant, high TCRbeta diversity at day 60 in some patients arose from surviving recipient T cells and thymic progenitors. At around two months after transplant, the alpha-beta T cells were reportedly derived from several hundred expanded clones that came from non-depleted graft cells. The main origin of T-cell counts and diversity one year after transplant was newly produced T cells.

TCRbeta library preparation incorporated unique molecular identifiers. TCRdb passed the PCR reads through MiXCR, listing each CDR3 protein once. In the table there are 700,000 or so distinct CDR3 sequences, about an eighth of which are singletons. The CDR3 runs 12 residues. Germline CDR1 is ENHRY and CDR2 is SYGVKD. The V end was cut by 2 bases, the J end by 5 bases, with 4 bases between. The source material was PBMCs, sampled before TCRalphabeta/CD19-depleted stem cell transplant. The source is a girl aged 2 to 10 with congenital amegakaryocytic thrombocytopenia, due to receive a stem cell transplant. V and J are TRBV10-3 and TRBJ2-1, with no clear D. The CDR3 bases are TGTGCCATCAGTGAGACTAACAATGAGCAGTTCTTC. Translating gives CAISETNNEQFF.